A single sample is the source of the 8 T cell receptor beta chains below, sequenced in a study of Ad26.COV2.S vaccination and SARS-CoV-2 variants. The treatment denotes: some 19 received Ad26.COV2.S at low or high dose, single or two shots; 5 received placebo; per-sample allocation not given. Sampling took place 63 days after the first vaccine or placebo injection. TCRdb's copy holds only in-frame clones and misses some; the assay was immunoSEQ multiplex PCR. The data show roughly 330,000 clones, with roughly 88% seen just once and 5.5% held by the top ten. Sample: peripheral blood, taken in a trial of Ad26.COV2.S vaccine versus placebo. The receptors come from a person aged 18-60 years who received the Ad26.COV2.S COVID-19 vaccine or a placebo.

This clone came up once. The chain combines TRBV6-4 with TRBJ1-2; no reliable D call. The germline V and J ends were trimmed by 0 bases and 2 bases, with 4 bases remaining between them. Germline CDR1 reads MRHNA; CDR2 reads SNTAGT. The CDR3 has 13 residues. Here the CDR3 reads CASSDSGNYGYTF. As DNA, the CDR3 is TGTGCCAGCAGTGACTCGGGGAACTATGGCTACACCTTC.

The CDR3 reads CASSLRSLAGVGDTQYF. The DNA of the CDR3 is TGTGCCAGCAGTTTAAGGAGCCTAGCGGGGGTAGGTGATACGCAGTATTTT. The rearrangement links TRBV27 to TRBJ2-3, with 10 positions matching TRBD2. Trimming at V came to 2 bases and at J to 6 bases, leaving 11 bases not matched to a gene. Germline loops: CDR1 MNHEY, CDR2 SMNVEV (reference sequence). The length of the CDR3 is 17 residues.

The table lists this clone with a few counts. The V gene is TRBV29-1, the J gene TRBJ1-1, with TRBD1 as a possible D gene (5 bases). Germline-derived CDR1 and CDR2 are SQVTM and ANQGSEA. The CDR3 runs to 11 residues. Trimming removed 7 bases from V and 7 bases from J, with 13 bases in between. The CDR3 DNA reads as TGCAGCGCCCGGGACGGGGATGAAGCTTTCTTT. Protein product: CSARDGDEAFF.

The chain is built from TRBV27 and TRBJ2-1, with TRBD2 matching 14 bases. J lost 4 bases, V lost 7 bases, and 18 bases had no gene match. Germline V gives CDR1 MNHEY, CDR2 SMNVEV (reference sequence). The CDR3 covers 20 residues. The chain's CDR3 is CASTFTTRRLAGGPYNEQFF. CDR3 in DNA: TGTGCCAGCACGTTCACCACCAGAAGACTAGCGGGGGGGCCATACAATGAGCAGTTCTTC.

The chain joins TRBV7-9 to TRBJ2-7, with D perhaps assigned TRBD1 or TRBD2 (5 bases each). The CDR3 covers 12 residues. Germline V gives CDR1 SEHNR, CDR2 FQNEAQ (reference sequence). The V end lost 1 base, the J end lost 7 bases, and 8 bases lay between the germline ends. The CDR3 loop is CASSLGEGEQYV. The CDR3 bases are TGTGCCAGCAGCTTAGGTGAGGGGGAGCAGTACGTC.

This rearrangement joins TRBV2 to TRBJ2-1; D is unresolved. Trimming removed 1 base at V and 13 bases at J, with 14 bases between. Germline assignment: CDR1 SNHLY and CDR2 FYNNEI. The CDR3 loop spans 13 amino acids. The CDR3, as DNA: TGTGCCAGCAGTGAAGTTAAGAGGCGCGAACAGTTCTTC. Amino acids: CASSEVKRREQFF.

This clone has only one observation. This chain uses TRBV7-9 with TRBJ2-3; 8 bases map to TRBD1. The V and J ends lost 3 bases and 6 bases, in that order; junction bases with no gene match: 8. The CDR3 has 15 amino acids. Germline V CDR1 and CDR2: SEHNR, FQNEAQ (reference sequence). The CDR3 DNA reads as TGTGCCAGCAGCTTCCCGGGACAGGCCCAGGATACGCAGTATTTT. It is translated as CASSFPGQAQDTQYF.

The rearrangement joins TRBV11-3 to TRBJ2-2; 8 bases align to TRBD1. The V segment lost 0 bases and the J segment 5 bases; nucleotides outside the gene matches: 5. The CDR3 runs 16 residues. Germline CDR1 reads SGHNT; CDR2 reads YENEEA. Written as DNA, the CDR3 is TGTGCCAGCAGCTTAGACGACAGGGGCGGTACCGGGGAGCTGTTTTTT. It yields the protein CASSLDDRGGTGELFF.